This note documents a single T cell receptor beta chain sequence. Generated by immunoSEQ multiplex PCR, the TCRdb table keeps only in-frame clones and is missing some. The sample holds about 350,000 clones, less than 90% seen once. The entry originates in a study of Ad26.COV2.S vaccination and SARS-CoV-2 variants. Study context: Trial arm assignment for the donor was COV1001 Ad26.COV2.S.

This CDR3 is 15 amino acids long. V dropped 2 bases and J dropped 1 base, with 11 bases sitting between them. From germline, CDR1 is LNHDA and CDR2 SQIVND (reference sequence). Regarding treatment: roughly 19 received Ad26.COV2.S at low or high dose, single or two shots; about 5 received placebo; per-sample allocation not given. Specimens were obtained on day 63 following the first vaccine or placebo injection. The sequences come from peripheral blood, collected in a trial of Ad26.COV2.S vaccine versus placebo. The V call is TRBV19, the J call TRBJ1-1; no clear D gene. This sequence originates from a person aged 18-60 years who received the Ad26.COV2.S COVID-19 vaccine or a placebo. This CDR3 reads CASSITGQPNTEAFF. The CDR3 DNA is TGTGCCAGTAGTATAACTGGGCAGCCGAACACTGAAGCTTTCTTT.